The 8 T cell receptor beta chains given below trace back to one sample, sequenced in a study of T cells after yellow fever vaccination. TCRdb re-derived calls from the 5' RACE reads in MiXCR, one entry per CDR3 protein. This sample has about 400,000 distinct CDR3 sequences, with around a tenth found just once. The sample consisted of PBMCs, taken on the day of the first yellow fever vaccination. The receptor source for this set is a man younger than 35 who received the YFV17D yellow fever vaccine.

The V gene is TRBV4-3, the J gene TRBJ2-5; 10 bases align to TRBD2. CDR1 is LGHNA, CDR2 YSLEER, per germline. The CDR3 is 16 residues long. After removal of 1 base from V and 3 bases from J, the junction contained 5 bases not matched to a gene. The CDR3 is CASSQGPSGGEETQYF. The DNA of the CDR3 is TGCGCCAGCAGCCAAGGGCCGAGCGGGGGGGAAGAGACCCAGTACTTC.

This clonotype was seen more than once but under ten times. The rearrangement uses TRBV7-2 and TRBJ1-4, with D unresolved. The CDR3 sequence is 14 residues long. Trimming took 5 bases from V and 8 from J, leaving 15 bases between them. Per germline, CDR1 SGHTA and CDR2 FQGNSA. The CDR3 nucleotides read TGTGCCAGCAGCCCAAACCCGGGGAGGGAAAAACTGTTTTTT. Translating it yields CASSPNPGREKLFF.

A few counts support this clonotype. This chain joins TRBV5-1 and TRBJ1-1; TRBD1 aligns across 12 bases. The length of the CDR3 is 15 residues. V was pared by 4 bases and J by 8 bases, with 9 bases of the junction left unmatched. The germline V gene encodes CDR1 SGHRS and CDR2 YFSETQ. CDR3 sequence: CASSGYTGTGGEAFF. Here the CDR3 DNA reads TGCGCCAGCAGCGGTTATACCGGGACAGGGGGCGAAGCTTTCTTT.

A few counts support this clonotype. CDR3 sequence (DNA): TGCAGCGTTGAGGCTAGCGGGGCGAATATTTACAATGAGCAGTTCTTC. Protein product: CSVEASGANIYNEQFF. V gene TRBV29-1 combines with J gene TRBJ2-1; the match to TRBD2 covers 9 bases. Germline values: CDR1 SQVTM, CDR2 ANQGSEA. The CDR3 extends over 16 amino acids. With V trimmed by 3 bases and J by 4 bases, 10 bases remained unmatched.

This clonotype was recorded many times. The chain uses TRBV7-2 and TRBJ2-5, with 7 positions matching TRBD2. Germline V CDR1 and CDR2: SGHTA, FQGNSA. The CDR3 runs to 14 residues. V dropped 5 bases and J dropped 2; count of bases not matched to a gene: 5. In nucleotides, the CDR3 is TGTGCCAGCAGCGGGGGGAGGGTTCAAGAGACCCAGTACTTC. Amino acid sequence: CASSGGRVQETQYF.

Many counts were recorded for this clonotype. V usage is TRBV5-1 and J usage is TRBJ1-1; 7 bases are a match to TRBD1. The trim removed 0 bases at V and 7 bases at J, leaving 3 bases unmatched. CDR3 length: 13 residues. CDR1 is SGHRS and CDR2 is YFSETQ in the germline V gene. The CDR3 loop is CASSLGQGGEAFF. The CDR3 DNA sequence: TGCGCCAGCAGCTTGGGACAGGGTGGTGAAGCTTTCTTT.

This clonotype occurred a few times. The genes are TRBV5-4 and TRBJ1-1; D gene unclear. There are 14 residues in the CDR3. The V end lost 2 bases, the J end lost 0 bases, and 8 bases lay between the germline ends. Germline values: CDR1 SGHNT, CDR2 YYREEE (reference sequence). CDR3 DNA sequence: TGTGCCAGCAGCTTCTACAGCCTGAACACTGAAGCTTTCTTT. This encodes CASSFYSLNTEAFF.

The table lists this clonotype with a few counts. The chain recombines TRBV9 with TRBJ2-5; either TRBD1 or TRBD2 may fit D (5 bases each). This CDR3 has 17 residues. The V gene lost 4 bases and the J gene lost 4 bases, with 23 bases spanning the gap. The germline CDR1 and CDR2 sequences are SGDLS and YYNGEE. CDR3 coding DNA: TGTGCCAGCAGCATCAACCTCCTTGGGACCATGGGAGAGACCCAGTACTTC. This gives the protein CASSINLLGTMGETQYF.